These T cell receptor beta chains were read from a single sample in a study of radiation and T cells in renal cell carcinoma. Libraries were prepared by immunoSEQ multiplex PCR; TCRdb keeps only in-frame clonotypes and omits some of them. The profile shows 130,000 to 150,000 clones, about 88% of them singletons. Sequencing was performed on blood, taken from a patient whose treatment included radiotherapy and nephrectomy. The receptors stem from a woman aged 50 to 60 with renal cell carcinoma. CDR3s include the opening cysteine and the closing phenylalanine or tryptophan. Each record gives: V gene, clone size, D gene, J gene, CDR3 protein, CDR3 DNA. D genes are given only for firm matches. Expanded clones get a size class; other rows say once, few or many, or leave the size out.

V gene: TRBV2
clone size: NA
D gene: TRBD2
J gene: TRBJ2-1
CDR3 protein: CASSENSGAYNEQFF
CDR3 DNA: TGTGCCAGCAGTGAAAATAGCGGGGCGTACAATGAGCAGTTCTTC

V gene: TRBV2
clone size: NA
D gene: NA
J gene: TRBJ2-3
CDR3 protein: CASSEGVSTDTQYF
CDR3 DNA: TGTGCCAGCAGTGAAGGGGTTAGCACAGATACGCAGTATTTT

V gene: TRBV7-2
clone size: NA
D gene: TRBD1
J gene: TRBJ1-2
CDR3 protein: CASNVPGGMVYGYTF
CDR3 DNA: TGTGCCAGCAACGTTCCAGGGGGTATGGTATATGGCTACACCTTC

V gene: TRBV6-1
clone size: NA
D gene: TRBD2
J gene: TRBJ2-1
CDR3 protein: CASQLAGLYNEQFF
CDR3 DNA: TGTGCCAGCCAACTAGCGGGGTTATACAATGAGCAGTTCTTC

V gene: TRBV6-5
clone size: NA
D gene: NA
J gene: TRBJ1-6
CDR3 protein: CASSPREGRNSPLHF
CDR3 DNA: TGTGCCAGCAGCCCCAGGGAGGGTAGGAATTCACCCCTCCACTTT

V gene: TRBV7-9
clone size: NA
D gene: TRBD1
J gene: TRBJ1-1
CDR3 protein: CASSKIDRDWRPEAFF
CDR3 DNA: TGTGCCAGCAGCAAAATCGACAGGGATTGGAGGCCTGAAGCTTTCTTT

V gene: TRBV7-6
clone size: NA
D gene: NA
J gene: TRBJ2-6
CDR3 protein: CASSPTGRSSGANVLTF
CDR3 DNA: TGTGCCAGCAGCCCGACGGGCCGCAGCTCTGGGGCCAACGTCCTGACTTTC

V gene: TRBV10-2
clone size: NA
D gene: TRBD1
J gene: TRBJ1-4
CDR3 protein: CASKDTGTGTEKLFF
CDR3 DNA: TGCGCCAGCAAAGACACCGGGACAGGGACTGAAAAACTGTTTTTT

V gene: TRBV7-2
clone size: NA
D gene: NA
J gene: TRBJ1-2
CDR3 protein: CASSLGQVGYTF
CDR3 DNA: TGTGCCAGCAGCTTAGGGCAGGTGGGCTACACCTTC

V gene: TRBV7-9
clone size: NA
D gene: NA
J gene: TRBJ1-2
CDR3 protein: CATNAGHPSYGYTF
CDR3 DNA: TGTGCCACCAACGCGGGACACCCGAGCTATGGCTACACCTTC

V gene: TRBV11-1
clone size: many
D gene: NA
J gene: TRBJ1-1
CDR3 protein: CASSLEKAGEAFF
CDR3 DNA: TGTGCCAGCAGCTTAGAAAAAGCCGGTGAAGCTTTCTTT

V gene: TRBV30
clone size: NA
D gene: NA
J gene: TRBJ1-3
CDR3 protein: CAWSVLDSGNTIYF
CDR3 DNA: TGTGCCTGGAGTGTACTGGACTCTGGAAACACCATATATTTT

V gene: TRBV19
clone size: NA
D gene: TRBD2
J gene: TRBJ2-6
CDR3 protein: CASSMAGAGANVLTF
CDR3 DNA: TGTGCCAGTAGTATGGCGGGGGCTGGGGCCAACGTCCTGACTTTC

V gene: TRBV4-2
clone size: NA
D gene: TRBD2
J gene: TRBJ2-5
CDR3 protein: CASSQDGTSGGTQETQYF
CDR3 DNA: TGTGCCAGCAGCCAAGATGGAACTAGCGGGGGGACCCAAGAGACCCAGTACTTC

V gene: TRBV6-1
clone size: NA
D gene: TRBD1
J gene: TRBJ1-6
CDR3 protein: CASRGTGQANSPLHF
CDR3 DNA: TGTGCCAGCAGGGGAACGGGACAGGCCAATTCACCCCTCCACTTT